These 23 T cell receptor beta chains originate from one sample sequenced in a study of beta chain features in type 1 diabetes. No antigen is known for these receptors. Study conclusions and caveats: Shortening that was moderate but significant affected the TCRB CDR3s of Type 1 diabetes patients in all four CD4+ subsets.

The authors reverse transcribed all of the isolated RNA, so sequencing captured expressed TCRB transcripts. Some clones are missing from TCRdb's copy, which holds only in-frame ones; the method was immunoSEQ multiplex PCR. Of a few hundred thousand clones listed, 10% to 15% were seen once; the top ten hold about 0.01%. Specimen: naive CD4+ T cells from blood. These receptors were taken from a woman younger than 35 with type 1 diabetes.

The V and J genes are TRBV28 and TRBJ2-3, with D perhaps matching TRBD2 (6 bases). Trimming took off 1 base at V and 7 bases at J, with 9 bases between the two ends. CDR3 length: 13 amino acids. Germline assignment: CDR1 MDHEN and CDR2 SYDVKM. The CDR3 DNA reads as TGTGCCAGCAGTTTATCGGGGGAGTATACGCAGTATTTT. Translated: CASSLSGEYTQYF.

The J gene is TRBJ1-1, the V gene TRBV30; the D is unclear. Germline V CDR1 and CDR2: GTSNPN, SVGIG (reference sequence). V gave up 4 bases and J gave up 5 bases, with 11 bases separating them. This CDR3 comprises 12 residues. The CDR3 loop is CAWTAGGTEAFF. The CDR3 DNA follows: TGTGCCTGGACTGCGGGAGGGACTGAAGCTTTCTTT.

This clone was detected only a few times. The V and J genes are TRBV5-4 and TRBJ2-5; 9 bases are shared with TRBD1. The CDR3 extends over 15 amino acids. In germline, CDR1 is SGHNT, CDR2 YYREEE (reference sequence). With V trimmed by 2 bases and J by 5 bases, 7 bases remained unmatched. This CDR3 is CASSFPGQGRETQYF. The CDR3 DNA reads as TGTGCCAGCAGCTTCCCGGGACAGGGACGGGAGACCCAGTACTTC.

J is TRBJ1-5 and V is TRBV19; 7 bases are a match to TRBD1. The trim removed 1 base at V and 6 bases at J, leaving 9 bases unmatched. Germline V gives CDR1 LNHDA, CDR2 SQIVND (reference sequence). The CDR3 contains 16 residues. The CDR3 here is CASSIVGRGIGQPQHF. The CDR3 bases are TGTGCCAGTAGTATAGTCGGCAGGGGGATAGGTCAGCCCCAGCATTTT. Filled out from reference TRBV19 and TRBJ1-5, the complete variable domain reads DGGITQSPKYLFRKEGQNVTLSCEQNLNHDAMYWYRQDPGQGLRLIYYSQIVNDFQKGDIAEGYSVSREKKESFPLTVTSAQKNPTAFYLCASSIVGRGIGQPQHFGDGTRLSIL.

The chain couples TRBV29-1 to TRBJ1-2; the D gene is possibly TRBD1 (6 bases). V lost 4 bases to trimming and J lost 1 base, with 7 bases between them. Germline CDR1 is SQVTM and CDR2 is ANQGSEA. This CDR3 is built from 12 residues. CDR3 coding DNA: TGCAGCGTTGGGGACAATAACTATGGCTACACCTTC. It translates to CSVGDNNYGYTF.

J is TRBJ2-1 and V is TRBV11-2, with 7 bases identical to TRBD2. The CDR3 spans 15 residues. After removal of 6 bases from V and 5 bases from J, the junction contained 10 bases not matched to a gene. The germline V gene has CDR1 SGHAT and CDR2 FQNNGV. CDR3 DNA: TGTGCCAGCAGGGGACTAAAGCGGGTCGACAATGAGCAGTTCTTC. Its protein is CASRGLKRVDNEQFF.

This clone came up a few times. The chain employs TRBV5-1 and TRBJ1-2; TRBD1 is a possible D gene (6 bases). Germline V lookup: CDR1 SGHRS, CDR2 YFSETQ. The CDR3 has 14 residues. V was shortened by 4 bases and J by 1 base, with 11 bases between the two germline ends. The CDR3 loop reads CASSPGGSNYGYTF. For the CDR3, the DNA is TGCGCCAGCAGCCCTGGGGGCAGTAACTATGGCTACACCTTC.

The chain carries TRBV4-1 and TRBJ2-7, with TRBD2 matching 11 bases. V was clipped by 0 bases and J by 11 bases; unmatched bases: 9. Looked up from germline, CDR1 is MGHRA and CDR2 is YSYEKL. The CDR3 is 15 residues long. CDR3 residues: CASSQEGTSGLGEYF. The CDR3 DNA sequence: TGCGCCAGCAGCCAAGAGGGGACTAGCGGCCTCGGGGAGTACTTC.

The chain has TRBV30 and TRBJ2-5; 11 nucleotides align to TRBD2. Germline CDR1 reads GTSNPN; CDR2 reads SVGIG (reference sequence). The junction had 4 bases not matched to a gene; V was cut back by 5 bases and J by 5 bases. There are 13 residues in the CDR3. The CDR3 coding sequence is TGTGCCTGGGGGGGACTAGCGGTGGAGACCCAGTACTTC. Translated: CAWGGLAVETQYF.

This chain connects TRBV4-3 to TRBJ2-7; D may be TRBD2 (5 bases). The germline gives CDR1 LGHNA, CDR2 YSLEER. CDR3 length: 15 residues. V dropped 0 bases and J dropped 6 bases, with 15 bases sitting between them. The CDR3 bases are TGCGCCAGCAGCCAAGAGGTATTTGGGAGCTCCGAGCAGTACTTC. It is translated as CASSQEVFGSSEQYF.

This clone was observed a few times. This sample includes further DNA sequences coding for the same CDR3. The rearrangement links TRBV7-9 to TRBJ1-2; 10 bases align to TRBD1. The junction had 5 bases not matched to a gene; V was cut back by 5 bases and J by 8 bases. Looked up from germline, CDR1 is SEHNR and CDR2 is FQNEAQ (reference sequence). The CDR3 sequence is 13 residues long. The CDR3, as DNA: TGTGCCAGCAGCCTTGGGACAGGGGACGGCTACACCTTC. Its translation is CASSLGTGDGYTF.

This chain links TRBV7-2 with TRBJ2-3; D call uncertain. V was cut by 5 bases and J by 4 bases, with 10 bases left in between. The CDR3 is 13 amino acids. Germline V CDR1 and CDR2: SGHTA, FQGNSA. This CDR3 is CASSGQAPDTQYF. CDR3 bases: TGTGCCAGCAGCGGGCAGGCCCCAGATACGCAGTATTTT.

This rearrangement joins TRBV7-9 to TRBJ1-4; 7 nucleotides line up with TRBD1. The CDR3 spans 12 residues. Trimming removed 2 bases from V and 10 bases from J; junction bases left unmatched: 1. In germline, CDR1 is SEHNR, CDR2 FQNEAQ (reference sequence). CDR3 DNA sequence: TGTGCCAGCAGCTTATCAGGGGGAAAACTGTTTTTT. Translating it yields CASSLSGGKLFF.

CDR3 protein: CASSPPGRENGEQFF. Written as DNA, the CDR3 is TGTGCCAGCAGCCCCCCTGGAAGGGAGAATGGTGAGCAGTTCTTC. The genes are TRBV9 and TRBJ2-1, with D tentatively TRBD2 (5 bases). Trimming took 4 bases from V and 9 from J, leaving 20 bases between them. CDR1 and CDR2 from the germline V gene are SGDLS and YYNGEE. The CDR3 runs 15 residues.

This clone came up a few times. The CDR3: CASSSAARGRSPLHF. CDR3 nucleotide sequence: TGTGCCAGCAGCTCTGCCGCCAGGGGAAGGTCACCCCTCCACTTT. The chain is built from TRBV7-2 and TRBJ1-6, with a possible D match to TRBD1 (6 bases). The CDR3 spans 15 residues. V lost 4 bases, J lost 10 bases, and 17 bases lay in between. The V gene's germline CDR1 is SGHTA and CDR2 FQGNSA.

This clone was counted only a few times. This chain's CDR3 is CASSQMDSDSQTQYF. As DNA, the CDR3 is TGCGCCAGCAGCCAAATGGACAGTGACTCCCAGACCCAGTACTTC. This chain joins TRBV4-1 and TRBJ2-5; tentative D call: TRBD1 (6 bases). The length of the CDR3 is 15 residues. CDR1 is MGHRA, CDR2 YSYEKL, per germline. V gave up 2 bases and J gave up 6 bases, with 16 bases separating them.

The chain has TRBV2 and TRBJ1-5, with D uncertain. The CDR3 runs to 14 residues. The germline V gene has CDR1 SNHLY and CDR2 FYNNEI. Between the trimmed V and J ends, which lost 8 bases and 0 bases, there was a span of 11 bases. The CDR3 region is CASWMGTSNQPQHF. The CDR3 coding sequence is TGTGCCAGCTGGATGGGCACTAGCAATCAGCCCCAGCATTTT.

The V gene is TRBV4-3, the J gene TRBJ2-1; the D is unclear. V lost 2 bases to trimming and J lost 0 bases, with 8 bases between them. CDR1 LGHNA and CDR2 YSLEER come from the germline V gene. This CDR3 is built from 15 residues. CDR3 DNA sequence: TGCGCCAGCAGCCAACGACTGAGCTCCTACAATGAGCAGTTCTTC. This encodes CASSQRLSSYNEQFF.

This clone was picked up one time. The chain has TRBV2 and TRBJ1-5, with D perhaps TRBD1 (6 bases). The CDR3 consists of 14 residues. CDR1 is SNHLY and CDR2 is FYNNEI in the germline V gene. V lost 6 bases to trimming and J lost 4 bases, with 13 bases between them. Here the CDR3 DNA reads TGTGCCAGCAGCCCGGACAGCTCGAATCAGCCCCAGCATTTT. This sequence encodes CASSPDSSNQPQHF.

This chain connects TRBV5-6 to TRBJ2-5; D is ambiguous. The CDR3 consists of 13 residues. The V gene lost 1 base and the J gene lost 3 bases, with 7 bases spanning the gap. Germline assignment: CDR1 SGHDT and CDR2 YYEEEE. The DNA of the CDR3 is TGTGCCAGCAGCTTGTGGCAAGAAGAGACCCAGTACTTC. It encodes CASSLWQEETQYF.

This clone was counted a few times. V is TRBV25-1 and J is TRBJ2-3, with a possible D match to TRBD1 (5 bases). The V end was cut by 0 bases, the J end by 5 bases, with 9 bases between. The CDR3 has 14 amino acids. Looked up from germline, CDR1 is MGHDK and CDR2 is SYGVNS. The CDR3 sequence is CASSEYGAEDTQYF. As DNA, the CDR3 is TGTGCCAGCAGTGAATATGGGGCCGAAGATACGCAGTATTTT. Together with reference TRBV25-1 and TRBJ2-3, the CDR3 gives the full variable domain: EADIYQTPRYLVIGTGKKITLECSQTMGHDKMYWYQQDPGMELHLIHYSYGVNSTEKGDLSSESTVSRIRTEHFPLTLESARPSHTSQYLCASSEYGAEDTQYFGPGTRLTVL.

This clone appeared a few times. The CDR3 loop reads CASSPLAGGNEQFF. CDR3 DNA sequence: TGTGCCAGCAGCCCCCTAGCGGGCGGCAATGAGCAGTTCTTC. The V and J genes are TRBV14 and TRBJ2-1; 8 positions match TRBD2. The CDR3 consists of 14 residues. CDR1 SGHDN and CDR2 FVKESK come from the germline V gene. The V segment lost 4 bases and the J segment 6 bases; nucleotides outside the gene matches: 5. Combining the CDR3 with reference TRBV14 and TRBJ2-1 gives the whole variable domain EAGVTQFPSHSVIEKGQTVTLRCDPISGHDNLYWYRRVMGKEIKFLLHFVKESKQDESGMPNNRFLAERTGGTYSTLKVQPAELEDSGVYFCASSPLAGGNEQFFGPGTRLTVL.

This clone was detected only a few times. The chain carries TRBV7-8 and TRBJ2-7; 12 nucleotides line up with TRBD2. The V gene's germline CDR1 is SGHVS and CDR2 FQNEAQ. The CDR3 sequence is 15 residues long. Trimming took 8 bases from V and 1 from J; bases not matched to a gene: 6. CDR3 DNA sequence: TGTGCCAGCGGACCTAGCGGGGGGGGATCCTACGAGCAGTACTTC. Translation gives CASGPSGGGSYEQYF.